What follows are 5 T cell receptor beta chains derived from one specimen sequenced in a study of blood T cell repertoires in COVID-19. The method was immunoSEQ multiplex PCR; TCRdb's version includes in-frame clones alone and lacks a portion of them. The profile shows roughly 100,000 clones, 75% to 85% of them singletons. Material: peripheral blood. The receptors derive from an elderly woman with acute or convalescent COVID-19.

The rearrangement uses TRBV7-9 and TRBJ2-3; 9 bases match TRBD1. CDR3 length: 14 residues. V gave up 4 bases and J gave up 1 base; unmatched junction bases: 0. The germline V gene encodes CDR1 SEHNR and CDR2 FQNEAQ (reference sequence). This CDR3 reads CASSWTGGTDTQYF. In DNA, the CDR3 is TGTGCCAGCAGCTGGACAGGGGGCACAGATACGCAGTATTTT.

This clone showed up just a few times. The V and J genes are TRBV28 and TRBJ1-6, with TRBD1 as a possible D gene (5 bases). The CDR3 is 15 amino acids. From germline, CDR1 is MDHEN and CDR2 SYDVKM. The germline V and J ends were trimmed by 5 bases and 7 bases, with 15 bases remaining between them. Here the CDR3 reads CASSLGGRGNSPLHF. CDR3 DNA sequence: TGTGCCAGCAGTCTCGGGGGAAGAGGAAATTCACCCCTCCACTTT. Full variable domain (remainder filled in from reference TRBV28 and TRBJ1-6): DVKVTQSSRYLVKRTGEKVFLECVQDMDHENMFWYRQDPGLGLRLIYFSYDVKMKEKGDIPEGYSVSREKKERFSLILESASTNQTSMYLCASSLGGRGNSPLHFGNGTRLTVT.

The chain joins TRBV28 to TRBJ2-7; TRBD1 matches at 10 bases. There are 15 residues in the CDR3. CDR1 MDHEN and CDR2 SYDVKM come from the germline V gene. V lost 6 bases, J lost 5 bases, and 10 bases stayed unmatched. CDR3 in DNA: TGTGCCAGCAGGGGAGGACAGGGGGGATTCGACGAGCAGTACTTC. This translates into CASRGGQGGFDEQYF.

For the CDR3, the DNA is TGTGCCAGCAGTCGACCGGGACTGCCGCCAGAGACCCAGTACTTC. Residues: CASSRPGLPPETQYF. V gene TRBV6-2 or TRBV6-3 combines with J gene TRBJ2-5, with D perhaps TRBD2 (6 bases). Germline V gene lookup returns CDR1 MNHEY and CDR2 SVGEGT. The V gene lost 5 bases and the J gene lost 4 bases, with 17 bases spanning the gap. The CDR3 consists of 15 residues.

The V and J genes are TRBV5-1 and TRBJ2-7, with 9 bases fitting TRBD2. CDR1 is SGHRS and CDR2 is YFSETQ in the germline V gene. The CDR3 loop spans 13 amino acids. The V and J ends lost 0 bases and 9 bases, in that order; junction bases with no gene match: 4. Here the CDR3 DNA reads TGCGCCAGCAGCTTGGATGATAGCGGGGGGCAGTACTTC. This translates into CASSLDDSGGQYF.